The clone carrying this T cell receptor (beta chain) was counted once. Original processing methods: Amplification of reference gene primers was used by the study to estimate nucleated cell counts. The repertoire was sequenced with immunoSEQ multiplex PCR; TCRdb's copy has only in-frame clones and lacks some. V, J and clone size were drawn from that table, and D and trimming were deduced from the DNA. The sample records tens of thousands of clones, around 93% being singletons. The germline CDR1 and CDR2 sequences are MNHEY and SVGAGI. Trimming cost V 5 bases and J 2 bases; bases outside gene matches: 2. The CDR3 is made up of 14 amino acids. These data are taken from a study of blood T cell repertoires in COVID-19. Overall study: COVID-19 samples, acute and convalescent, were from the United States, Italy and Spain. From T cells, B-cell-depleted T cells, or PBMCs came the material, which was cDNA or gDNA.

This receptor was obtained from a man aged 50-60 years with active COVID-19. The chain employs TRBV6-5 and TRBJ1-3, with 8 bases aligning to TRBD1. Sample: peripheral blood. The CDR3 is CASSPGGTGNTIYF. The CDR3 DNA sequence: TGTGCCAGCAGTCCAGGGGGCACTGGAAACACCATATATTTT.